These 31 T cell receptor beta chains originate from one sample sequenced in a study of shared clonotypes between healthy human individuals. Produced via immunoSEQ multiplex PCR; TCRdb's table is partial and in-frame only. The data contain over 950,000 clones, around three quarters of them singletons. The sample consisted of memory CD4+ T cells from PBMCs. The sample's subset: CD45RA-negative fraction. Receptor source: a man aged 18-30 years in good health. Some clones in this sample may be carry-over from other donors' samples.

J is TRBJ1-2 and V is TRBV14, with D possibly TRBD1 on 5 matching bases. The germline V gene has CDR1 SGHDN and CDR2 FVKESK. The CDR3 spans 12 residues. V was clipped by 4 bases and J by 6 bases, with 9 bases between them. The DNA of the CDR3 is TGTGCCAGCAGCCTGCAGGGACATGGCTACACCTTC. This translates into CASSLQGHGYTF.

A note on this clone: The identical CDR3 is also encoded by other nucleotide sequences in the sample. The gene calls are TRBV19 and TRBJ2-7, with 7 nucleotides matching TRBD1. The V and J ends lost 2 bases and 3 bases, in that order; junction bases with no gene match: 4. Per the germline V gene, CDR1 is LNHDA and CDR2 is SQIVND (reference sequence). CDR3 length: 14 residues. The CDR3 region has the DNA TGTGCCAGTAGTATATCCAGGGGGAGCTACGAGCAGTACTTC. Residues: CASSISRGSYEQYF.

In DNA, the CDR3 is TGTGCCAGCAGCGGCCCTGCTGGCGAGCAGTACTTC. Its protein is CASSGPAGEQYF. The chain uses TRBV2 and TRBJ2-7, with unresolved D. Trimming cost V 6 bases and J 6 bases, with 12 bases left between them. CDR1 SNHLY and CDR2 FYNNEI come from the germline V gene. The length of the CDR3 is 12 residues.

This chain links TRBV19 with TRBJ1-2, with 8 bases fitting TRBD1. Per germline, CDR1 LNHDA and CDR2 SQIVND (reference sequence). The CDR3 extends over 14 amino acids. V dropped 7 bases and J dropped 2; count of bases not matched to a gene: 6. The CDR3 DNA follows: TGTGCCAGTACAAACAGGGGGGGAAACTATGGCTACACCTTC. Translated, it gives CASTNRGGNYGYTF.

This chain uses TRBV20-1 with TRBJ2-1; D is unresolved. V lost 6 bases, J lost 6 bases, and 6 bases lay in between. Germline CDR1 is DFQATT and CDR2 is SNEGSKA (reference sequence). The length of the CDR3 is 10 residues. CDR3 region: CSAKSNEQFF. CDR3 nucleotide sequence: TGCAGTGCCAAATCCAATGAGCAGTTCTTC.

This clone has ten or more counts. The V and J genes are TRBV28 and TRBJ2-7; D may be TRBD1 (6 bases). The CDR3 is made up of 14 amino acids. Trimming shortened V by 6 bases and J by 2 bases, and 14 bases separated the two germline ends. Germline CDR1 is MDHEN and CDR2 is SYDVKM. In nucleotides, the CDR3 is TGTGCCAGCAGCAGCTTTGCAGGGGCCTACGAGCAGTACTTC. Protein: CASSSFAGAYEQYF.

The chain links TRBV25-1 to TRBJ2-5, with a weak D call TRBD2 (5 bases). CDR1 is MGHDK and CDR2 is SYGVNS in the germline V gene. Trimming took off 4 bases at V and 3 bases at J, with 6 bases between the two ends. The CDR3 is 12 amino acids. The CDR3 sequence is CASSAGEETQYF. The CDR3 DNA follows: TGTGCCAGCAGTGCCGGGGAAGAGACCCAGTACTTC.

The chain has TRBV5-1 and TRBJ2-4; the D gene is possibly TRBD1 (6 bases). The CDR3 has 14 residues. With 4 bases removed from V and 2 bases from J, the gap between germline ends came to 10 bases. Germline V gene sequence: CDR1 SGHRS, CDR2 YFSETQ. The CDR3 spells CASSATGSKNIQYF. DNA of the CDR3: TGCGCCAGCAGCGCCACAGGGTCCAAAAACATTCAGTACTTC.

This clone was counted a few times. Other DNA sequences in this sample translate to the same CDR3. The chain joins TRBV2 to TRBJ2-1, with D unclear. The germline V gene encodes CDR1 SNHLY and CDR2 FYNNEI. The CDR3 sequence is 11 residues long. Trimming took off 4 bases at V and 6 bases at J, with 4 bases between the two ends. This CDR3 is CASSVVNEQFF. The CDR3 nucleotides read TGTGCCAGCAGTGTGGTCAATGAGCAGTTCTTC.

This clone came up a few times. This same CDR3 is encoded by further DNA sequences in the sample. The V gene is TRBV6-1, the J gene TRBJ2-3; 8 bases are a match to TRBD2. The germline V gene encodes CDR1 MNHNS and CDR2 SASEGT. This CDR3 contains 16 residues. Losses at the gene ends were 1 base for V and 2 bases for J; bases not matched to a gene: 5. The CDR3 spells CASSEGAGGATDTQYF. The CDR3 nucleotides read TGTGCCAGCAGTGAAGGGGCGGGAGGCGCCACAGATACGCAGTATTTT.

About this clone itself: Additional DNA sequences in this sample encode the identical CDR3. The CDR3 coding sequence is TGCGCCAGCAGCTTGGGGTCGGGGTCTGGAAACACCATATATTTT. Encoded protein: CASSLGSGSGNTIYF. V gene TRBV5-1 combines with J gene TRBJ1-3, with D hard to call. Germline lookup yields CDR1 SGHRS and CDR2 YFSETQ. The V gene lost 0 bases and the J gene lost 1 base, with 8 bases spanning the gap. The CDR3 contains 15 residues.

This chain uses TRBV12-5 with TRBJ2-2; 11 nucleotides align to TRBD2. Germline V gene lookup returns CDR1 LGHNT and CDR2 FRNRAP. Trimming took 6 bases from V and 0 from J; bases not matched to a gene: 6. This CDR3 is built from 17 residues. The CDR3 bases are TGTGCTAGTGGACCCGGGACTAGCGGATCGAACACCGGGGAGCTGTTTTTT. This gives the protein CASGPGTSGSNTGELFF.

As for this clone: An end of the junction does not agree with germline; a read error may underlie this. The chain employs TRBV10-2 and TRBJ2-7; D possibly uses TRBD1 or TRBD2 (5 bases each). This CDR3 comprises 13 residues. From germline, CDR1 is WSHSY and CDR2 SAAADI. The CDR3 spells CASSVALRGERYF. The DNA of the CDR3 is TGCGCCAGCAGTGTCGCCTTGAGGGGCGAGCGGTACTTC.

The gene calls are TRBV28 and TRBJ2-3; TRBD2 matches at 11 bases. Germline V gives CDR1 MDHEN, CDR2 SYDVKM. This CDR3 region has 16 residues. The junction had 12 bases not matched to a gene; V was cut back by 7 bases and J by 6 bases. In nucleotides, the CDR3 is TGTGCCAGCATTCCTGTAGCGGGAGGGCCGAGGGATACGCAGTATTTT. The encoded protein is CASIPVAGGPRDTQYF.

The chain has TRBV2 and TRBJ2-1; 10 bases align to TRBD1. This CDR3 comprises 12 residues. Germline CDR1 and CDR2: SNHLY and FYNNEI. With V trimmed by 6 bases and J by 9 bases, 2 bases remained unmatched. The CDR3 loop is CASRTGGVEQFF. CDR3 nucleotide sequence: TGTGCCAGCAGGACAGGGGGCGTTGAGCAGTTCTTC.

The CDR3 sequence is CAWRPTGRATDTQYF. CDR3 nucleotides: TGTGCCTGGAGACCGACAGGGAGGGCCACAGATACGCAGTATTTT. J is TRBJ2-3 and V is TRBV30; possibly TRBD1 or TRBD2 for D (7 bases each). Looked up from germline, CDR1 is GTSNPN and CDR2 is SVGIG (reference sequence). The V and J ends lost 3 bases and 2 bases respectively, with 15 bases between them. This CDR3 is built from 15 residues.

The rearrangement links TRBV5-1 to TRBJ2-2, with 9 bases fitting TRBD1. Germline CDR1 reads SGHRS; CDR2 reads YFSETQ. After removal of 3 bases from V and 3 bases from J, the junction contained 6 bases not matched to a gene. The CDR3 is made up of 16 amino acids. The CDR3 loop is CASSWGTGRDTGELFF. DNA for the CDR3: TGCGCCAGCAGCTGGGGGACAGGGAGGGACACCGGGGAGCTGTTTTTT.

The chain has TRBV7-3 and TRBJ1-1; TRBD1 matches 7 bases. V dropped 5 bases and J dropped 1; count of bases not matched to a gene: 4. The CDR3 has 14 residues. Per germline, CDR1 SGHTA and CDR2 FQGTGA. The CDR3 loop is CASSRQGQNTEAFF. The CDR3 coding sequence is TGTGCCAGCAGCCGACAGGGCCAGAACACTGAAGCTTTCTTT.

This clone was counted ten times or more. The chain joins TRBV6-6 to TRBJ1-1; no firm D call. The CDR3 contains 13 residues. The V and J ends lost 6 bases and 6 bases respectively, with 14 bases between them. Germline loops: CDR1 MNHNY, CDR2 SVGAGI (reference sequence). Here the CDR3 reads CASSPGYLPEAFF. The CDR3 DNA sequence: TGTGCCAGCAGCCCCGGCTACTTACCTGAAGCTTTCTTT.

Notes on this clone: A read error likely explains this, since a far larger clone differs by one base. The chain employs TRBV2 and TRBJ1-4; possibly TRBD1 for D (5 bases). CDR1 is SNHLY, CDR2 FYNNEI, per germline. The CDR3 is 11 residues long. V lost 11 bases and J 6 bases, leaving 10 bases between the germline ends. The CDR3 here is CAGQGYEKLFF. The CDR3 nucleotides are TGTGCCGGTCAGGGTTATGAAAAACTGTTTTTT. The variable domain in full, completed from reference TRBV2 and TRBJ1-4, reads EPEVTQTPSHQVTQMGQEVILRCVPISNHLYFYWYRQILGQKVEFLVSFYNNEISEKSEIFDDQFSVERPDGSNFTLKIRSTKLEDSAMYFCAGQGYEKLFFGSGTQLSVL.

Worth noting for this clone: A far larger clone is one nucleotide away, so this likely arose from a read error. The conserved closing phenylalanine or tryptophan is absent in this CDR3, likely reflecting a read error. This sequence joins TRBV5-4 and TRBJ2-7; 9 nucleotides match TRBD2. CDR1 is SGHNT and CDR2 is YYREEE in the germline V gene (reference sequence). The CDR3 is 17 residues long. V was pared by 3 bases and J by 0 bases, with 10 bases of the junction left unmatched. The CDR3 DNA reads TGTGCCAGCAGCTCGCTCGTCGCGGGGGGGAGCTCCTACGAGCAGTACCTC. This codes for CASSSLVAGGSSYEQYL.

The rearrangement uses TRBV7-9 and TRBJ1-2, with no clear D. This CDR3 has 14 amino acids. Germline V gene sequence: CDR1 SEHNR, CDR2 FQNEAQ (reference sequence). Trimming left V 0 bases short and J 7 bases short, with 12 bases between. In nucleotides, the CDR3 is TGTGCCAGCAGCTTAGCTACTCACCCGGGTGGCTACACCTTC. It translates to CASSLATHPGGYTF.

The V gene is TRBV6-1, the J gene TRBJ1-5; 8 bases map to TRBD1. Germline V gene data show CDR1 as MNHNS and CDR2 as SASEGT. Trimming removed 6 bases from V and 3 bases from J; junction bases left unmatched: 4. This CDR3 comprises 14 residues. This CDR3 is CASSQGADNQPQHF. CDR3 sequence (DNA): TGTGCCAGCAGCCAGGGGGCTGACAATCAGCCCCAGCATTTT.

J is TRBJ2-7 and V is TRBV7-2; 7 bases are a match to TRBD1. Losses at the gene ends were 1 base for V and 4 bases for J; bases not matched to a gene: 7. Germline CDR1 is SGHTA and CDR2 is FQGNSA. This CDR3 contains 15 residues. CDR3 bases: TGTGCCAGCAGCTTAGTTTGGGGACAGCAATACGAGCAGTACTTC. As protein: CASSLVWGQQYEQYF.

This clone has only a few counts. This rearrangement joins TRBV27 to TRBJ2-5; the D gene is possibly TRBD1 (6 bases). CDR1 and CDR2 (germline): MNHEY, SMNVEV (reference sequence). V was cut by 8 bases and J by 7 bases, with 23 bases left in between. The CDR3 contains 15 residues. The DNA of the CDR3 is TGTGCCAGCCAAACATCGACAGGTCGGTTTGGGACCCAGTACTTC. It encodes CASQTSTGRFGTQYF.

The genes are TRBV9 and TRBJ1-2, with D possibly TRBD1 on 6 matching bases. Looked up from germline, CDR1 is SGDLS and CDR2 is YYNGEE. V dropped 0 bases and J dropped 5 bases, with 11 bases sitting between them. The CDR3 has 14 residues. As DNA, the CDR3 is TGTGCCAGCAGCGTAGGGGGGCCGATTTATGGCTACACCTTC. Translating it yields CASSVGGPIYGYTF.

This clone was seen once. The CDR3 bases are TGTGCCAGCAGTGCTCCAGGGCAATGGGCCAAAAACATTCAGTACTTC. This gives the protein CASSAPGQWAKNIQYF. The V gene is TRBV28, the J gene TRBJ2-4, with D possibly TRBD1 on 5 matching bases. The germline V gene encodes CDR1 MDHEN and CDR2 SYDVKM. This CDR3 has 16 residues. V was cut by 5 bases and J by 1 base, with 15 bases left in between.

This chain joins TRBV10-3 and TRBJ2-4; D might be TRBD1 (6 bases). CDR3 size: 15 residues. Trimming removed 2 bases at V and 3 bases at J, with 11 bases between. CDR1 is ENHRY and CDR2 is SYGVKD in the germline V gene. The CDR3 nucleotides read TGTGCCATCAGTGAGGGGGGCTGGGGCAAAAACATTCAGTACTTC. Translating it yields CAISEGGWGKNIQYF.

This chain links TRBV6-5 with TRBJ1-5; 9 nucleotides match TRBD1. V shed 0 bases, J shed 7 bases, and the junction held 7 bases outside the gene matches. This CDR3 contains 16 residues. The germline gives CDR1 MNHEY, CDR2 SVGAGI. CDR3 sequence: CASSYSNWTGEQPQHF. CDR3 coding DNA: TGTGCCAGCAGTTACTCCAATTGGACAGGGGAGCAGCCCCAGCATTTT.

The chain is built from TRBV25-1 and TRBJ1-5; D possibly corresponds to TRBD1 (5 bases). V was cut by 3 bases and J by 7 bases, with 10 bases left in between. Germline V lookup: CDR1 MGHDK, CDR2 SYGVNS. The CDR3 is 13 amino acids. For the CDR3, the DNA is TGTGCCAGCAGTGAGTCGAGGGGCCAGCCCCAGCATTTT. It translates to CASSESRGQPQHF.

V gene TRBV28 combines with J gene TRBJ2-5; possibly TRBD1 or TRBD2 for D (6 bases each). Trimming pared 5 bases from V and 4 bases from J, leaving 20 bases between. CDR1 is MDHEN, CDR2 SYDVKM, per germline. This CDR3 comprises 16 residues. The DNA for the CDR3 is TGTGCCAGCAGTCCCGCTGGCGTTCCGGGGGCAGAGACCCAGTACTTC. Its protein is CASSPAGVPGAETQYF.